Sequencing of this TCR beta chain was carried out in a study of blood T cell repertoires in COVID-19. In the study overall: Collection of acute and convalescent COVID-19 samples took place in the United States, Italy and Spain. The cDNA or gDNA used as material had been derived from T cells, B-cell-depleted T cells, or PBMCs.

CDR1 is SNHLY, CDR2 FYNNEI, per germline. The CDR3 is 15 residues long. The junction had 1 base not matched to a gene; V was cut back by 6 bases and J by 1 base. Per the authors' pipeline: Reference gene primer amplification gave nucleated cell count estimates. Here immunoSEQ multiplex PCR was the method, and the copy in TCRdb shows in-frame clones only, minus some. V, J and clone size derive from that table, while D and trimming were established from the DNA sequence. The data contain roughly 300,000 clones, roughly nine tenths of them seen just once; the ten biggest clones take up over 2%. This clone has just one count.

Specimen: peripheral blood. The rearrangement uses TRBV2 and TRBJ2-2; TRBD2 matches 11 bases. The origin of this receptor is a woman in her thirties with COVID-19, enrolled during active disease. Here the CDR3 DNA reads TGTGCCAGCAGCGGGACTAGCGGGAACACCGGGGAGCTGTTTTTT. Translating gives CASSGTSGNTGELFF.